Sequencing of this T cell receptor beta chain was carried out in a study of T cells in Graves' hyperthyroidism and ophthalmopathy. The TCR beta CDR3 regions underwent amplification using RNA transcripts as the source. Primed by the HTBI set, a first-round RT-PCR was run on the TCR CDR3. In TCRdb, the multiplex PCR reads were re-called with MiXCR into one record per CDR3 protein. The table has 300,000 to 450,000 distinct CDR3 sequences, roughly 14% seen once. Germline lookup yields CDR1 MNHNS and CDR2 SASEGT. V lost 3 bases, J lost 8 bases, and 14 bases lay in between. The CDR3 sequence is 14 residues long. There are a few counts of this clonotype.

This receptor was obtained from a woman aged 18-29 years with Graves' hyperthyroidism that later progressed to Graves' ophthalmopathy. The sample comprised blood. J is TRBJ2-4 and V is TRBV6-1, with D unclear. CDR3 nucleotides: TGTGCCAGCAGTGAGCCCAGTTGGGCGGACATTCAGTACTTC. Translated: CASSEPSWADIQYF.